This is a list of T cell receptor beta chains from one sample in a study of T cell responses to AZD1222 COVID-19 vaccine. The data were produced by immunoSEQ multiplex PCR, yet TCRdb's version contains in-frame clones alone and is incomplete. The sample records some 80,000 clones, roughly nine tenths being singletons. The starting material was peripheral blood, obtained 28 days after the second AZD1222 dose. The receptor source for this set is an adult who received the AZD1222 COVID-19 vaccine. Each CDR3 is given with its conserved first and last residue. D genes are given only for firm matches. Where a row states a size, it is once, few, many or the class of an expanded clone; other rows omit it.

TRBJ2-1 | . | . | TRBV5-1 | CASSLGTYNEQFF | TGCGCCAGCAGCTTGGGAACGTACAATGAGCAGTTCTTC
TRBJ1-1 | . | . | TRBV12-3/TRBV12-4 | CASSLLNTEAFF | TGTGCCAGCAGTTTACTCAACACTGAAGCTTTCTTT
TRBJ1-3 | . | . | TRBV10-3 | CAISKRDGGNTIYF | TGTGCCATCAGTAAAAGGGACGGTGGAAACACCATATATTTT
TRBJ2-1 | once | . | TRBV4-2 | CASSRRLLATTYNEQFF | TGTGCCAGCAGTCGCAGATTGCTAGCGACGACCTACAATGAGCAGTTCTTC
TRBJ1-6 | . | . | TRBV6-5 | CASRDGGGSPLHF | TGTGCCAGCAGGGACGGGGGGGGATCACCCCTCCACTTT
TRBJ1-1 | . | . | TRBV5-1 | CASSRNRANTEAFF | TGCGCCAGCAGCCGGAATAGGGCGAACACTGAAGCTTTCTTT
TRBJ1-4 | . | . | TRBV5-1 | CASTAAVNEKLFF | TGCGCCAGCACTGCGGCAGTAAATGAAAAACTGTTTTTT
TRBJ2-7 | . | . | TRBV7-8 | CASSVAGSYLSYEQYF | TGTGCCAGCAGCGTCGCCGGGTCTTACCTCTCCTACGAGCAGTACTTC
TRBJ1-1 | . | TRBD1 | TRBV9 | CASSAADRGRNTEAFF | TGTGCCAGCAGCGCCGCGGACAGGGGGCGGAACACTGAAGCTTTCTTT
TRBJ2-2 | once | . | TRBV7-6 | CASSKTRNTGELFF | TGTGCCAGCAGCAAGACACGTAACACCGGGGAGCTGTTTTTT
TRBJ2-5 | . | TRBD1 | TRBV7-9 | CAAWKGGAETQYF | TGTGCCGCATGGAAAGGGGGCGCGGAGACCCAGTACTTC
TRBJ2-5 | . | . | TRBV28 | CASSFPRNYNQYF | TGTGCCAGCAGTTTCCCCAGGAACTATAACCAGTACTTC
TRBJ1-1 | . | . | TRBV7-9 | CASSLNTVNTEAFF | TGTGCCAGCAGCTTAAATACAGTGAACACTGAAGCTTTCTTT
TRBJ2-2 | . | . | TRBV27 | CASTMGIPGTFTGELFF | TGTGCCAGCACGATGGGGATCCCGGGAACATTCACCGGGGAGCTGTTTTTT
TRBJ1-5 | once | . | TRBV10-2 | CASSMTHTSNQPQHF | TGCGCCAGCAGTATGACACATACAAGCAATCAGCCCCAGCATTTT
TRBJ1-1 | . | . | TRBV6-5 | CASRARWGTEAFF | TGTGCCAGCAGGGCCCGGTGGGGCACTGAAGCTTTCTTT
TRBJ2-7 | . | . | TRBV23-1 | CASSQSPSSHEQYF | TGCGCCAGCAGTCAATCTCCTAGCTCCCACGAGCAGTACTTC
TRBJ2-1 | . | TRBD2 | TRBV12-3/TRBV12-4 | CATGSGTRNEQFF | TGTGCCACCGGGAGCGGGACTCGGAATGAGCAGTTCTTC
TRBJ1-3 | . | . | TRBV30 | CAWSPLGLSGNTIYF | TGTGCCTGGAGTCCACTGGGACTCTCTGGAAACACCATATATTTT
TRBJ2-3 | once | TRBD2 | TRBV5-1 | CASSLASLAGRTDTQYF | TGCGCCAGCAGCTTGGCCTCACTAGCGGGACGCACAGATACGCAGTATTTT
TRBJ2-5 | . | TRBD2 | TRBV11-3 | CASARGLADQETQYF | TGTGCCAGTGCCAGGGGACTAGCGGACCAAGAGACCCAGTACTTC
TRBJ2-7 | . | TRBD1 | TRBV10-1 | CASSAGTGGYEQYF | TGCGCCAGCAGTGCCGGGACAGGGGGCTACGAGCAGTACTTC
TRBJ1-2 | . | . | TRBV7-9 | CASSSTGTFGYGYTF | TGTGCCAGCAGCTCGACCGGGACATTCGGCTATGGCTACACCTTC
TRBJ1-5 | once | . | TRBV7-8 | CASSLLGGLNQPQHF | TGTGCCAGCAGCTTATTAGGAGGGCTCAATCAGCCCCAGCATTTT
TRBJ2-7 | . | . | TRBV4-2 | CASTIAAQTSYEQYF | TGTGCCAGTACAATAGCGGCCCAAACCTCCTACGAGCAGTACTTC
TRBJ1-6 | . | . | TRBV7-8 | CASSQGSPGAFSPLHF | TGTGCCAGCAGCCAAGGGAGTCCGGGGGCTTTCTCACCCCTCCACTTT
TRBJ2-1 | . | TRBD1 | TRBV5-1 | CASSSGTGGFVNEQFF | TGCGCCAGCAGCAGCGGGACAGGGGGTTTCGTTAATGAGCAGTTCTTC
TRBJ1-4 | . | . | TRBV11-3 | CASSLGEKLFF | TGTGCCAGCAGCTTAGGGGAAAAACTGTTTTTT
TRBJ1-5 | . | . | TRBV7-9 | CARGGQPQHF | TGTGCCAGGGGGGGTCAGCCCCAGCATTTT
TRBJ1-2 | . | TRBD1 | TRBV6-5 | CASRTPTGGVWGYTF | TGTGCCAGCAGAACCCCGACAGGGGGGGTCTGGGGCTACACCTTC
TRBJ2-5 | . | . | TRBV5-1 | CASKQGTPEMETQYF | TGCGCCAGCAAGCAGGGGACTCCGGAAATGGAGACCCAGTACTTC
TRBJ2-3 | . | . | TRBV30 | CAWSVEVSFADTQYF | TGTGCCTGGAGTGTAGAGGTTAGCTTCGCAGATACGCAGTATTTT
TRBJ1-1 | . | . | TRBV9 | CASSTRDQNTEAFF | TGTGCCAGCAGCACAAGAGACCAGAACACTGAAGCTTTCTTT
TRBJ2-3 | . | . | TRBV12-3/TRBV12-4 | CASKKTVTDTQYF | TGTGCCAGCAAAAAGACAGTAACAGATACGCAGTATTTT
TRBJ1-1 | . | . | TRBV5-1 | CASPIPPGGENTEAFF | TGCGCCAGTCCGATACCTCCGGGGGGCGAAAACACTGAAGCTTTCTTT
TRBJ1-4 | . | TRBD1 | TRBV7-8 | CASSSPQGASTNEKLFF | TGTGCCAGCAGCTCTCCTCAGGGGGCCTCAACTAATGAAAAACTGTTTTTT
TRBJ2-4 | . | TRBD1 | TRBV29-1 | CSVEKQGRNIQYF | TGCAGCGTTGAAAAACAGGGGAGAAACATTCAGTACTTC
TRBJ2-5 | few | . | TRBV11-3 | CASSLVATAETQYF | TGTGCCAGCAGCTTAGTTGCCACGGCGGAGACCCAGTACTTC
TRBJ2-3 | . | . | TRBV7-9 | CASSFGSTQYF | TGTGCCAGCAGCTTTGGATCGACGCAGTATTTT
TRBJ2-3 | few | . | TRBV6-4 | CASSESTGGSTDTQYF | TGTGCCAGCAGTGAATCAACGGGGGGCAGCACAGATACGCAGTATTTT
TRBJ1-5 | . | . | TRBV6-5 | CASSSGTMDQPQHF | TGTGCCAGCAGTTCCGGGACAATGGATCAGCCCCAGCATTTT
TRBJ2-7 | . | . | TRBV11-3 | CASSLGFEQYF | TGTGCCAGCAGCTTGGGATTCGAGCAGTACTTC
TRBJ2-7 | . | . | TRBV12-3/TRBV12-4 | CASTRYEQYF | TGTGCCAGCACTCGCTACGAGCAGTACTTC
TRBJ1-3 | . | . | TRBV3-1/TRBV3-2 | CASSHLSGNTIYF | TGTGCCAGCAGCCACCTCTCTGGAAACACCATATATTTT
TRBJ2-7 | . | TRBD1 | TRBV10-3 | CAIGGQGSYEQYF | TGTGCCATCGGGGGACAGGGAAGTTACGAGCAGTACTTC
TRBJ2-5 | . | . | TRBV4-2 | CASSQAVTGEETQYF | TGTGCCAGCAGCCAAGCCGTGACAGGAGAGGAGACCCAGTACTTC
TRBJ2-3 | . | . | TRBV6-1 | CASSETRGPLPDTQYF | TGTGCCAGCAGTGAAACGCGGGGTCCCCTCCCAGATACGCAGTATTTT
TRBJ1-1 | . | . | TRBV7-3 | CASSSLPQDTEAFF | TGTGCCAGCAGCTCCCTCCCGCAGGACACTGAAGCTTTCTTT
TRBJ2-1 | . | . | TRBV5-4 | CASSLRTRGDFNEQFF | TGTGCCAGCAGCTTACGGACGAGGGGGGACTTCAATGAGCAGTTCTTC
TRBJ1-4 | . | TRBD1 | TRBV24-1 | CATTEPGQGFSSNEKLFF | TGTGCCACCACCGAACCGGGACAGGGGTTTAGTTCTAATGAAAAACTGTTTTTT
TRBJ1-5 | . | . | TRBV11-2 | CASSLAGGPQHF | TGTGCCAGCAGCTTAGCGGGGGGACCCCAGCATTTT